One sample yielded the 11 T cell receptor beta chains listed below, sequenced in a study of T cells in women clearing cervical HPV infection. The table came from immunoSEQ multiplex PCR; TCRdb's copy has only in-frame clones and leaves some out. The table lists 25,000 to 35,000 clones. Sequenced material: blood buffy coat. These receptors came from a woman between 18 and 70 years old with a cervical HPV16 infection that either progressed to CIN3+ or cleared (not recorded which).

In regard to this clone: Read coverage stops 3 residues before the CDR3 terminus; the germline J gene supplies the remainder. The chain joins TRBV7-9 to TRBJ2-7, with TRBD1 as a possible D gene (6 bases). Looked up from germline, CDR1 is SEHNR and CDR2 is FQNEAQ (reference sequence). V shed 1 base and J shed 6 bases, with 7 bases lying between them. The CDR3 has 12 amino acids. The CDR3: CASSLGDTEQYF. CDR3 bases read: TGTGCCAGCAGCTTAGGGGACACCGAG.

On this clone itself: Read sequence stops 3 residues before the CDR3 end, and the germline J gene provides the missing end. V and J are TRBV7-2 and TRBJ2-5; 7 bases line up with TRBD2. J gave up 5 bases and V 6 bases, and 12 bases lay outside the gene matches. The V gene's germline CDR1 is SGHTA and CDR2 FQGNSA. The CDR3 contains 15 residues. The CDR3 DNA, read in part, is TGTGCCAGCAGAGCGGGACGCACCCCGGGGGAGACC. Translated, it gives CASRAGRTPGET. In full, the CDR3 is CASRAGRTPGETQYF.

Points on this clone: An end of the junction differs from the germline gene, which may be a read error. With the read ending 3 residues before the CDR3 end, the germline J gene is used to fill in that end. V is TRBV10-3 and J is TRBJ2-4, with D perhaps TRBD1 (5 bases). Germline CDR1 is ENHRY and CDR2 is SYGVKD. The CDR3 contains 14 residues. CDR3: CVIASGCRENIQYF. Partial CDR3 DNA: TGTGTCATCGCTTCAGGGTGTAGGGAAAACATT.

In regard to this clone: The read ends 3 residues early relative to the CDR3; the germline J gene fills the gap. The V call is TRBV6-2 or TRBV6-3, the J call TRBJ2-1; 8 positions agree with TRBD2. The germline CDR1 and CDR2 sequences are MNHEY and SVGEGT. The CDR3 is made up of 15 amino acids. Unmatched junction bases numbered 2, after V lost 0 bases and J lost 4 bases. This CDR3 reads CASSYSGGGYNEQFF. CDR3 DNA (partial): TGTGCCAGCAGTTACTCCGGGGGGGGGTACAATGAG.

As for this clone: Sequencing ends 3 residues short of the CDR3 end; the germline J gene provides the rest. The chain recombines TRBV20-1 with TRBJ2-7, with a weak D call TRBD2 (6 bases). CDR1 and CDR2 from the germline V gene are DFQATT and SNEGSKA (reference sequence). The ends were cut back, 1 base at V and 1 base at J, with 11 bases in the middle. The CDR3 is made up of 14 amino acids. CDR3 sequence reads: CSARVGGPSYEQYF. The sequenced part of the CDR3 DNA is TGCAGTGCTAGAGTAGGAGGGCCATCCTACGAG.

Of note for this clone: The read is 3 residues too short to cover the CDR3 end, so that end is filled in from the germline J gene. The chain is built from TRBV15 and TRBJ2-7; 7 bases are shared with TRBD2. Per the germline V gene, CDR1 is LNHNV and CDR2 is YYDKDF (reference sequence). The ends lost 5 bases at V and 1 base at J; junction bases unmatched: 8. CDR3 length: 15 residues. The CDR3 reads CATSAQRDLSYEQYF. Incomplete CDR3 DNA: TGTGCCACCAGCGCTCAGCGGGACTTGTCCTACGAG.

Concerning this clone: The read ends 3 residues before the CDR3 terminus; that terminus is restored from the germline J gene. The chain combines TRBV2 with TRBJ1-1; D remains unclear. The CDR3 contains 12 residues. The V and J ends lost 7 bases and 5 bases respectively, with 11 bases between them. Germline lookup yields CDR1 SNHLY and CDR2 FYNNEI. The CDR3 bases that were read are TGTGCCAGCACAAGGTTAGGGACTGAA. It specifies CASTRLGTE. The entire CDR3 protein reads CASTRLGTEAFF.

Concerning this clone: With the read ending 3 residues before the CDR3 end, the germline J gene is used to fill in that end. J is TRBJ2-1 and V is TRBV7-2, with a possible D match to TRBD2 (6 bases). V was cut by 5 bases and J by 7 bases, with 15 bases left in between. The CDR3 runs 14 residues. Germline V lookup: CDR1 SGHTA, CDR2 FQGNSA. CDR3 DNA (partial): TGTGCCAGCAGCCAAAGACGACTAGTTAATGAG. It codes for CASSQRRLVNE. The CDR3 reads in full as CASSQRRLVNEQFF.

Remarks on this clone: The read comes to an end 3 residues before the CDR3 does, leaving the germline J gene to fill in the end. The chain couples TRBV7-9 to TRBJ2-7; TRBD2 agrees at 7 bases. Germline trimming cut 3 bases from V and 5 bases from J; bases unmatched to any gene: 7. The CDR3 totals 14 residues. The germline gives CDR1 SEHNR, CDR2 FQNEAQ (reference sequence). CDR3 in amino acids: CASSLQTSFDEQYF. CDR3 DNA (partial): TGTGCCAGCAGCTTGCAGACTAGCTTCGACGAG.

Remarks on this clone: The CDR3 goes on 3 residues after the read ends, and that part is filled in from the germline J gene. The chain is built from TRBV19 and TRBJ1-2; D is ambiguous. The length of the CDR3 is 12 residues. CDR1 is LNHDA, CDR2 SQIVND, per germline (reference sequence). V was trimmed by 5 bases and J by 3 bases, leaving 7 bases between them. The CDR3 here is CASSVQYYGYTF. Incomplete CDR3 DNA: TGTGCCAGTAGTGTACAGTACTATGGC.

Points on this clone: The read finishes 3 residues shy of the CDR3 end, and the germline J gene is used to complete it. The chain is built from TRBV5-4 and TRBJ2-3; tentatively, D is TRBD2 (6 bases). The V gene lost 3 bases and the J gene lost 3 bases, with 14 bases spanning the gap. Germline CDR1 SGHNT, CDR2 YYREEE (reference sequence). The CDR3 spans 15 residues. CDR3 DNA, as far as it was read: TGTGCCAGCAGCTCCCCTAGCGAGCCAACAGATACG. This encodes CASSSPSEPTDT. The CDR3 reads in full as CASSSPSEPTDTQYF.